These T cell receptor beta chains were read from a single sample in a study of ipilimumab plus nivolumab after autologous stem cell transplantation. TCRdb's table, derived via immunoSEQ multiplex PCR, lists solely in-frame clones and lacks some. The data contain 20,000 to 25,000 clones, 77% of them singletons. The source material was PBMCs, sampled in a trial of ipilimumab plus nivolumab as post-transplant consolidation. These receptors were obtained from a male donor with diffuse large B-cell lymphoma. Both conserved end residues are part of each CDR3. The D gene is left open where the match is weak. Size is omitted from some rows. Given values are once, few, many or a class for expanded clones.

clone size | J gene | V gene | D gene | CDR3 DNA | CDR3 protein
. | TRBJ2-4 | TRBV27 | TRBD1 | TGTGCCAGCAGTTCAAGAACTAACAGGGGTAGGGACATTCAGTACTTC | CASSSRTNRGRDIQYF
. | TRBJ2-5 | TRBV2 | . | TGTGCCAGCAGTGAAAGAGTGCAGGGTGGGACCCAGTACTTC | CASSERVQGGTQYF
. | TRBJ1-5 | TRBV28 | TRBD1 | TGTGCCAGCAGTCCCACAGGGGGCTTTCAGCCCCAGCATTTT | CASSPTGGFQPQHF
. | TRBJ2-7 | TRBV14 | . | TGTGCCAGCACCGAAATGTGGGGGGGGCATTCCTACGAGCAGTACTTC | CASTEMWGGHSYEQYF
few | TRBJ2-7 | TRBV9 | TRBD2 | TGTGCCAGCAGCGTAGGCCCTAGCGGAATTAACCACGAGCAGTACTTC | CASSVGPSGINHEQYF
. | TRBJ1-6 | TRBV4-1 | . | TGCGCCAGCAGCCAAGTGCCCGGAGTTAATTCACCCCTCCACTTT | CASSQVPGVNSPLHF
. | TRBJ1-6 | TRBV27 | TRBD1 | TGTGCCAGCAGACTGACAGGGACCTCCTATAATTCACCCCTCCACTTT | CASRLTGTSYNSPLHF
few | TRBJ2-7 | TRBV5-5 | . | TGTGCCAGCAGCTCCCGGGGTGGCCACGAGCAGTACTTC | CASSSRGGHEQYF
. | TRBJ2-7 | TRBV5-8 | . | TGTGCCAGCAGCAGCCTTTTGCCGGGTAGTTACGAGCAGTACTTC | CASSSLLPGSYEQYF
. | TRBJ1-1 | TRBV6-5 | TRBD1 | TGTGCCAGCCGGACAGGGGATACTGAAGCTTTCTTT | CASRTGDTEAFF
. | TRBJ2-4 | TRBV27 | TRBD2 | TGTGCCAGCAGCCTAGCGGGGGATGGAAACATTCAGTACTTC | CASSLAGDGNIQYF
. | TRBJ1-2 | TRBV28 | TRBD1 | TGTGCCAGCGCAGGCCCGGGACAGGAGGATGGCTACACCTTC | CASAGPGQEDGYTF
once | TRBJ2-7 | TRBV2 | TRBD2 | TGTGCCAGCAGTGAGGGTCGATTGTGGGGGGGCTCCTACGAGCAGTACTTC | CASSEGRLWGGSYEQYF
. | TRBJ1-5 | TRBV30 | . | TGTGCCTGGAGTGTACCGACAGTCGGCAATCAGCCCCAGCATTTT | CAWSVPTVGNQPQHF
. | TRBJ2-1 | TRBV9 | TRBD2 | TGTGCCAGCAGCGTAGGACCACTAGCGGGGGGGGGCAATGAGCAGTTCTTC | CASSVGPLAGGGNEQFF
. | TRBJ2-1 | TRBV14 | . | TGTGCCAGCAGCCAAGATTTTGGTGAGCAGTTCTTC | CASSQDFGEQFF